These 32 T cell receptor beta chains share one sample of origin, sequenced in a study of vaccination effects on CD4 cells after COVID-19. Sequencing used immunoSEQ multiplex PCR; TCRdb keeps in-frame clones, though not all of them. Among over 20,000 clones, roughly 74% were seen once, and the ten largest hold roughly 34%. Antigen-specific CD4+ T cells expanded by the ViraFEST assay with viral peptide pools were then sequenced. The culture ran for roughly 10 days before CD4+ T cells were isolated. Sometime from March through December 2020, the person acquired a SARS-CoV-2 infection that PCR confirmed. Their target antigens are unknown. The sequences come from CD4+ T cells from PBMCs cultured with a peptide pool, collected before COVID-19 vaccination. The source of these receptors is a human donor who had a prior SARS-CoV-2 infection.

This clone was seen only a few times. The chain carries TRBV5-1 and TRBJ1-1; D gene ambiguous. Between the trimmed V and J ends, which lost 0 bases and 2 bases, there was a span of 5 bases. The CDR3 is 13 residues long. Per germline, CDR1 SGHRS and CDR2 YFSETQ. The CDR3, as DNA: TGCGCCAGCAGCTTGGGGTTTAACACTGAAGCTTTCTTT. Protein product: CASSLGFNTEAFF.

The chain combines TRBV20-1 with TRBJ1-5; D may be TRBD1 (5 bases). Between the trimmed V and J ends, which lost 3 bases and 4 bases, there was a span of 10 bases. Per the germline V gene, CDR1 is DFQATT and CDR2 is SNEGSKA (reference sequence). This CDR3 spans 13 amino acids. CDR3 in DNA: TGCAGTGCTAGTAGGGAGGGGAATCAGCCCCAGCATTTT. Translating gives CSASREGNQPQHF.

J is TRBJ1-6 and V is TRBV7-2, with 9 bases lining up with TRBD1. This CDR3 spans 19 amino acids. J was trimmed by 13 bases and V by 5 bases; bases with no gene match: 24. Germline V gives CDR1 SGHTA, CDR2 FQGNSA. The CDR3 is CASSLQTGTGIVLVRPLHF. The DNA for the CDR3 is TGTGCCAGCAGCCTACAGACCGGGACAGGGATTGTTTTGGTTCGGCCCCTCCACTTT.

The V call is TRBV11-2, the J call TRBJ1-5; D is unresolved. CDR3 length equals 13 residues. Per the germline V gene, CDR1 is SGHAT and CDR2 is FQNNGV. Trimming removed 1 base from V and 5 bases from J, with 6 bases in between. CDR3 loop: CASSLGLDQPQHF. The CDR3 nucleotides are TGTGCCAGCAGCTTAGGTCTTGATCAGCCCCAGCATTTT.

This clone was seen only a few times. DNA for the CDR3: TGTGCCACCAGCAGAGGATTCAGAGGGGCCGACCAGCCCCAGCATTTT. It codes for CATSRGFRGADQPQHF. The genes are TRBV15 and TRBJ1-5; a weak D match, TRBD1 (5 bases). The germline V and J ends were trimmed by 1 base and 7 bases, with 17 bases remaining between them. The CDR3 sequence is 16 residues long. From germline, CDR1 is LNHNV and CDR2 YYDKDF (reference sequence).

The rearrangement joins TRBV20-1 to TRBJ2-3; D uncertain. Germline-derived CDR1 and CDR2 are DFQATT and SNEGSKA (reference sequence). The CDR3 is 11 amino acids. V was trimmed by 0 bases and J by 14 bases, leaving 12 bases between them. The DNA for the CDR3 is TGCAGTGCTAGAGATCTCTCCACCGCGTATTTT. Protein product: CSARDLSTAYF.

V is TRBV19 and J is TRBJ2-2; a weak D match, TRBD1 (6 bases). Per germline, CDR1 LNHDA and CDR2 SQIVND (reference sequence). V gave up 5 bases and J gave up 6 bases, with 10 bases separating them. This CDR3 has 13 residues. Written as DNA, the CDR3 is TGTGCCAGTAGTTCCTACAGGGCCGGGGAGCTGTTTTTT. Protein: CASSSYRAGELFF.

The chain combines TRBV9 with TRBJ2-1; D perhaps matches TRBD1 (5 bases). V was pared by 3 bases and J by 4 bases, with 14 bases between. The germline V gene encodes CDR1 SGDLS and CDR2 YYNGEE. The CDR3 is made up of 15 amino acids. The CDR3 bases are TGTGCCAGCAGCGCGAATTCCCCAGGGTACAATGAGCAGTTCTTC. Amino acid sequence: CASSANSPGYNEQFF.

The V call is TRBV5-1, the J call TRBJ1-3; TRBD1 is a possible D gene (5 bases). Germline CDR1 reads SGHRS; CDR2 reads YFSETQ. Trimming stripped 0 bases from V and 2 bases from J, with 9 bases between. The CDR3 is made up of 15 amino acids. Written as DNA, the CDR3 is TGCGCCAGCAGCTTGGTAACGGGGCCTGGAAACACCATATATTTT. This translates into CASSLVTGPGNTIYF.

The chain has TRBV3-1 (or the pseudogene TRBV3-2) and TRBJ2-5; D remains unclear. In germline, CDR1 is LGHDT, CDR2 YNNKEL (reference sequence). This CDR3 spans 14 amino acids. V lost 0 bases and J 5 bases, leaving 10 bases between the germline ends. This chain's CDR3 is CASSQDVIRETQYF. Here the CDR3 DNA reads TGTGCCAGCAGCCAAGATGTTATCAGGGAGACCCAGTACTTC.

The rearrangement joins TRBV19 to TRBJ2-3; 8 bases line up with TRBD1. This CDR3 contains 17 residues. CDR1 LNHDA and CDR2 SQIVND come from the germline V gene (reference sequence). V lost 0 bases to trimming and J lost 5 bases; unmatched junction nucleotides: 10. DNA of the CDR3: TGTGCCAGTAGTATAGAGTTTGCAGGGGGCGTCTTAGATACGCAGTATTTT. Translated, it gives CASSIEFAGGVLDTQYF.

This chain uses TRBV24-1 with TRBJ2-3, with 10 bases aligning to TRBD2. The ends lost 3 bases at V and 4 bases at J; junction bases unmatched: 6. The CDR3 sequence is 16 residues long. CDR1 is KGHDR, CDR2 SFDVKD, per germline. CDR3 protein: CATSDPSGSRADTQYF. The CDR3 DNA reads as TGTGCCACCAGTGATCCTAGCGGGAGTAGGGCAGATACGCAGTATTTT.

This rearrangement joins TRBV10-3 to TRBJ1-1; D not resolved. Germline V gene data show CDR1 as ENHRY and CDR2 as SYGVKD. The CDR3 sequence is 12 residues long. Between the trimmed V and J ends, which lost 2 bases and 7 bases, there was a span of 8 bases. CDR3 residues: CAISERRIEAFF. As DNA, the CDR3 is TGTGCCATCAGTGAGAGGAGGATTGAAGCTTTCTTT.

This clone was detected only once. The V gene is TRBV19, the J gene TRBJ2-2, with D perhaps being TRBD1 or TRBD2 (5 bases each). The germline V gene has CDR1 LNHDA and CDR2 SQIVND (reference sequence). Trimming removed 5 bases at V and 6 bases at J, with 10 bases between. The CDR3 is 13 residues long. CDR3 coding DNA: TGTGCCAGTAGTGAGGGACCGGCCGGGGAGCTGTTTTTT. Its translation: CASSEGPAGELFF.

The chain employs TRBV3-1 (or the pseudogene TRBV3-2) and TRBJ2-1, with TRBD2 matching over 8 bases. V trimming: 4 bases; J trimming: 5 bases; junction bases outside the gene matches: 4. CDR3 length: 14 amino acids. The germline CDR1 and CDR2 sequences are LGHDT and YNNKEL (reference sequence). The CDR3 sequence: CASSLSGNNNEQFF. The CDR3 DNA reads as TGTGCCAGCAGCCTTAGCGGGAACAACAATGAGCAGTTCTTC.

The chain has TRBV6-2 or TRBV6-3 and TRBJ2-1; D not resolved. CDR1 MNHEY and CDR2 SVGEGT come from the germline V gene. V lost 5 bases and J lost 0, with 17 bases in between. The CDR3 length is 17 residues. This CDR3 reads CASSPPIALSSYNEQFF. The CDR3 region has the DNA TGTGCCAGCAGTCCCCCTATTGCCCTGAGCTCCTACAATGAGCAGTTCTTC.

The chain has TRBV7-2 and TRBJ1-6; D is unclear. This CDR3 region has 13 residues. V was cut by 0 bases and J by 13 bases, with 10 bases left in between. CDR1 is SGHTA, CDR2 FQGNSA, per germline. For the CDR3, the DNA is TGTGCCAGCAGCTTAGCCCGGGAGAGTCCCCTCCACTTT. It codes for CASSLARESPLHF.

This clone occurred a few times. CDR3 residues: CASSMALRGVTTDTQYF. CDR3 coding DNA: TGTGCCAGCAGCATGGCCCTCCGGGGGGTCACCACAGATACGCAGTATTTT. The gene calls are TRBV11-2 and TRBJ2-3; 7 positions match TRBD2. The germline CDR1 and CDR2 sequences are SGHAT and FQNNGV. V lost 5 bases to trimming and J lost 2 bases; unmatched junction nucleotides: 13. The CDR3 loop spans 17 amino acids.

The chain joins TRBV7-2 to TRBJ2-7; D tentatively fits TRBD1 or TRBD2 (5 bases each). The CDR3 covers 15 residues. CDR1 SGHTA and CDR2 FQGNSA come from the germline V gene. The V and J ends lost 5 bases and 6 bases respectively, with 20 bases between them. This chain's CDR3 is CASSRQVGAAIEQYF. CDR3 DNA: TGTGCCAGCAGCCGCCAAGTCGGGGCCGCCATCGAGCAGTACTTC. Filled out from reference TRBV7-2 and TRBJ2-7, the complete variable domain reads GAGVSQSPSNKVTEKGKDVELRCDPISGHTALYWYRQSLGQGLEFLIYFQGNSAPDKSGLPSDRFSAERTGGSVSTLTIQRTQQEDSAVYLCASSRQVGAAIEQYFGPGTRLTVT.

This clone has a handful of counts. The chain employs TRBV5-6 and TRBJ2-2; no firm D call. The CDR3 has 17 amino acids. Trimming removed 0 bases at V and 1 base at J, with 13 bases between. Germline V gives CDR1 SGHDT, CDR2 YYEEEE. The CDR3 protein is CASSLGPPDLNTGELFF. CDR3 nucleotides: TGTGCCAGCAGCTTGGGCCCTCCTGACTTGAACACCGGGGAGCTGTTTTTT.

The chain recombines TRBV18 with TRBJ2-7, with 8 bases identical to TRBD2. V shed 3 bases and J 4 bases; nucleotides not matched to a gene: 8. The length of the CDR3 is 15 residues. Germline CDR1 reads KGHSH; CDR2 reads LQKENI. The CDR3 reads CASSPQLAEEYEQYF. The CDR3 DNA sequence: TGTGCCAGCTCACCCCAACTAGCGGAAGAGTACGAGCAGTACTTC.

This chain connects TRBV15 to TRBJ2-1; 10 bases map to TRBD2. CDR1 and CDR2 (germline): LNHNV, YYDKDF (reference sequence). The CDR3 covers 13 residues. Losses at the gene ends were 0 bases for V and 13 bases for J; bases not matched to a gene: 3. The CDR3 region has the DNA TGTGCCACCAGCAGAGATTTAGCGGGAGGTCAGTTCTTC. Translated, it gives CATSRDLAGGQFF.

This clone has just a few counts. This sequence joins TRBV19 and TRBJ1-2; tentative D call: TRBD1 (5 bases). V lost 9 bases to trimming and J lost 1 base, with 12 bases between them. CDR1 and CDR2 from the germline V gene are LNHDA and SQIVND (reference sequence). The CDR3 covers 13 residues. The CDR3 loop is CASRGTDNYGYTF. The CDR3, as DNA: TGTGCCAGCCGGGGGACGGATAACTATGGCTACACCTTC. Full variable domain (rest looked up from reference TRBV19 and TRBJ1-2): DGGITQSPKYLFRKEGQNVTLSCEQNLNHDAMYWYRQDPGQGLRLIYYSQIVNDFQKGDIAEGYSVSREKKESFPLTVTSAQKNPTAFYLCASRGTDNYGYTFGSGTRLTVV.

The chain couples TRBV20-1 to TRBJ2-6; no reliable D call. V was clipped by 3 bases and J by 0 bases, with 12 bases between them. The CDR3 has 16 amino acids. CDR1 and CDR2 from the germline V gene are DFQATT and SNEGSKA (reference sequence). The CDR3, as DNA: TGCAGTGCTAGTCTCGGGCGGAGCTCTGGGGCCAACGTCCTGACTTTC. Protein sequence: CSASLGRSSGANVLTF.

The chain is built from TRBV4-1 and TRBJ1-1; 7 positions match TRBD1. Germline-derived CDR1 and CDR2 are MGHRA and YSYEKL. Losses at the gene ends were 4 bases for V and 1 base for J; bases not matched to a gene: 6. The CDR3 consists of 15 residues. The CDR3 loop reads CASSRLGQENTEAFF. The CDR3, as DNA: TGCGCCAGCAGCCGCCTTGGACAGGAGAACACTGAAGCTTTCTTT.

The chain's CDR3 is CASSSLRTSGTSFYEQYF. The DNA of the CDR3 is TGTGCCAGCAGCTCATTACGAACATCCGGGACTAGCTTCTACGAGCAGTACTTC. V gene TRBV7-2 combines with J gene TRBJ2-7; 9 bases match TRBD2. The V segment lost 4 bases and the J segment 3 bases; nucleotides outside the gene matches: 16. The germline V gene has CDR1 SGHTA and CDR2 FQGNSA. The CDR3 covers 18 residues.

This clone was detected a few times. The chain carries TRBV7-2 and TRBJ1-3; D gene unclear. This CDR3 has 16 amino acids. Germline V lookup: CDR1 SGHTA, CDR2 FQGNSA. V was cut by 1 base and J by 2 bases, with 12 bases left in between. In DNA form, the CDR3 reads TGTGCCAGCAGCTTAGTAGGCTGGACCACTGGAAACACCATATATTTT. Residues: CASSLVGWTTGNTIYF.

The rearrangement links TRBV7-2 to TRBJ2-3; no reliable D call. Deletions cut 3 bases from V and 5 bases from J, with 9 bases between. The CDR3 contains 13 residues. Germline CDR1 reads SGHTA; CDR2 reads FQGNSA. The CDR3 region is CASSFARRDTQYF. CDR3 DNA sequence: TGTGCCAGCAGCTTTGCGCGTCGAGATACGCAGTATTTT.

The chain joins TRBV3-1 (or the pseudogene TRBV3-2) to TRBJ2-7, with 8 bases matching TRBD2. The trim removed 2 bases at V and 0 bases at J, leaving 21 bases unmatched. This CDR3 contains 21 residues. CDR1 and CDR2 (germline): LGHDT, YNNKEL (reference sequence). CDR3 DNA: TGTGCCAGCAGCCAAAGCCCCTTAGGTCGCGGGGGGTTAAAGAGCTCCTACGAGCAGTACTTC. This codes for CASSQSPLGRGGLKSSYEQYF.

CDR3 in amino acids: CASSPALNPGLANTGELFF. The CDR3 DNA follows: TGCGCCAGCAGCCCCGCTTTAAACCCGGGACTAGCGAACACCGGGGAGCTGTTTTTT. The chain combines TRBV5-1 with TRBJ2-2; 8 positions match TRBD2. V lost 4 bases to trimming and J lost 0 bases; unmatched junction nucleotides: 14. The CDR3 length is 19 residues. Germline values: CDR1 SGHRS, CDR2 YFSETQ. The full variable domain, completed using reference TRBV5-1 and TRBJ2-2, is KAGVTQTPRYLIKTRGQQVTLSCSPISGHRSVSWYQQTPGQGLQFLFEYFSETQRNKGNFPGRFSGRQFSNSRSEMNVSTLELGDSALYLCASSPALNPGLANTGELFFGEGSRLTVL.

As for this clone: Germline and junction disagree at one end, which may indicate a read error. CDR3 sequence: CASIRWTQYSSPLHF. The CDR3 DNA reads TGTGCCAGCATCCGGTGGACCCAATATAGTTCACCCCTCCACTTT. This sequence joins TRBV6-5 and TRBJ1-6; the D is unclear. Germline loops: CDR1 MNHEY, CDR2 SVGAGI. The CDR3 extends over 15 amino acids.

This clone was detected a few times. The chain is built from TRBV7-3 and TRBJ1-6; D is perhaps TRBD1 (6 bases). Germline V gene data show CDR1 as SGHTA and CDR2 as FQGTGA. CDR3 length: 14 amino acids. V lost 1 base to trimming and J lost 6 bases, with 7 bases between them. The CDR3 sequence: CASSLNRANSPLHF. Written as DNA, the CDR3 is TGTGCCAGCAGCTTAAACAGGGCTAATTCACCCCTCCACTTT.